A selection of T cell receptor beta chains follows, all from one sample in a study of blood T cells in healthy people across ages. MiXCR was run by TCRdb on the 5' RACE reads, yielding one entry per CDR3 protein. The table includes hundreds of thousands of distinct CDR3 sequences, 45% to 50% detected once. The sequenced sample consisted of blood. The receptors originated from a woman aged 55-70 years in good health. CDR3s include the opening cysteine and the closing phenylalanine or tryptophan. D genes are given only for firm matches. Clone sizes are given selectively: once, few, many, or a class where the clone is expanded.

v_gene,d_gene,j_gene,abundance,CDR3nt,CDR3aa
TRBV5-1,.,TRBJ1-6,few,TGCGCCAGCAGCTTAGATGGACACAATAATTCACCCCTCCACTTT,CASSLDGHNNSPLHF
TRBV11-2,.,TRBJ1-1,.,TGCGACAGCAGCCAGTGGAACACTAAAGCTTTCTTT,CDSSQWNTKAFF
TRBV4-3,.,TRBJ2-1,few,TGCGCCAGCAGCCAAGGTGCGGGGCCAAGCTCCTACAATGAGCAGTTCTTC,CASSQGAGPSSYNEQFF
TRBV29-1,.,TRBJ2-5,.,TGCAGCGCGGGGGGACAGCAAGAGACCCAGTACTTC,CSAGGQQETQYF
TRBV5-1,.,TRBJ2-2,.,TGCGCCAGCAGCTTGGGAATCAACACCGGGGAGCTGTTTTTT,CASSLGINTGELFF
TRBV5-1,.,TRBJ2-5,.,TGCGCCAGCAGCGTATACAGGGAGGTGCAGTACTTC,CASSVYREVQYF
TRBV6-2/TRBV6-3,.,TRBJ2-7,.,TGTGCCAGCAGTTATAGTCGACTGAACTCCTACGAGCAGTACTTC,CASSYSRLNSYEQYF
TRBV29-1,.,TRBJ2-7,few,TGCAGCGTTGAGGGTGGCAGGGCGGCCGAGCAGTACTTC,CSVEGGRAAEQYF
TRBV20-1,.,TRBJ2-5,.,TGCAGTGCTATGCGGGACCTCCAAGAGACCCAGTACTTC,CSAMRDLQETQYF
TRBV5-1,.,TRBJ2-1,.,TGCGCCAGCAGCTTTAACACAAATGAGCAGTTCTTC,CASSFNTNEQFF
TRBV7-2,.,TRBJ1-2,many,TGTGCCAGCAGCACAGGCTTAGCTAACTATGGCTACACCTTC,CASSTGLANYGYTF
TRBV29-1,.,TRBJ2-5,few,TGCAGCGTCCTGACGAGGACAAAGAGGGAGACCCAGTACTTC,CSVLTRTKRETQYF
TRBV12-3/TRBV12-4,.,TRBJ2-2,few,TGTGCCAGCAGTTTAATGGGGCCCGGGGAGCTGTTTTTT,CASSLMGPGELFF
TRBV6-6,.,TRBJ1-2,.,TGTGCCAGCAGAAGAGACAGCTCTTACAATGGCTACACCTTC,CASRRDSSYNGYTF
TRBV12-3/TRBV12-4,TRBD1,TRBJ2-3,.,TGTGCCAGCAGCAAGGGACAGGCTGGGACAGATACGCAGTATTTT,CASSKGQAGTDTQYF
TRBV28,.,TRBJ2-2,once,TGTGCCAGCAGTCAGCGGAACACCGGGGAGCTGTTTTTT,CASSQRNTGELFF
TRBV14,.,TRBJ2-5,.,TGTGCCAGCAGCCAAGGACAGCCTCAAGAGACCCAGTACTTC,CASSQGQPQETQYF
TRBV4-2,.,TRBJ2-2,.,TGTGCCAGCAGCCAAGAGGATGGGGGCTATACCGGGGAGCTGTTTTTT,CASSQEDGGYTGELFF
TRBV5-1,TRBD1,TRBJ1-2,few,TGCGCCAGCAGCCTAGGGACAGGGGATAACTATGGCTACACCTTC,CASSLGTGDNYGYTF
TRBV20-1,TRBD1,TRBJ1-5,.,TGCAGTGCTAGAGTGTCGGGACAGGGAAATCAGCCCCAGCATTTT,CSARVSGQGNQPQHF
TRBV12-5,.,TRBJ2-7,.,TGTGCTAGTGGTTTGGGAGGCGTCAGTGACGATGAGCAGTACTTC,CASGLGGVSDDEQYF
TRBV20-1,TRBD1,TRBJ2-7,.,TGCAGTGCCGGGGACAGGGGTCACGAGCAGTACTTC,CSAGDRGHEQYF
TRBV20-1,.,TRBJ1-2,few,TGCAGTGCTAGAGAGACAGCTTTAGCTAACTATGGCTACACCTTC,CSARETALANYGYTF
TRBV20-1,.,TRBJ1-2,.,TGCAGTGCTAGGTTATTGGATGGCTACACCTTC,CSARLLDGYTF
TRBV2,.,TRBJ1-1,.,TGTGCCAGCGCTAGGGGCAGAGGGGTGAACACTGAAGCTTTCTTT,CASARGRGVNTEAFF
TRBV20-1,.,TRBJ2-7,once,TGCAGTGCTAGACGCCGGGGGGACAGCTACGAGCAGTACTTC,CSARRRGDSYEQYF